The following is a T cell receptor beta chain sequence with its context. What it recognizes is unknown. The CDR3 is 17 amino acids. V dropped 2 bases and J dropped 2; count of bases not matched to a gene: 10. The germline gives CDR1 GTSNPN, CDR2 SVGIG (reference sequence). Primers included in the PCR were 60 Vbeta and 13 Jbeta primers. Only in-frame clones appear in the TCRdb table, and some are missing; sequencing was by immunoSEQ multiplex PCR. The repertoire includes fewer than 110,000 clones, under 85% of them detected once, and roughly 3.9% sits in the top ten. This sample is part of a study of cytomegalovirus exposure and HLA in healthy donors. Study-wide points: Other equally common chains were less clonally expanded than HLA-associated TCR beta chains, a later analysis showed.

The V call is TRBV30, the J call TRBJ2-3; 10 bases match TRBD1. The receptor was isolated from a male donor in good health and CMV-seronegative. The sequenced sample consisted of PBMCs. CDR3 in amino acids: CAWSMYGQGVFTDTQYF. CDR3 sequence (DNA): TGTGCCTGGAGTATGTACGGACAGGGGGTGTTCACAGATACGCAGTATTTT. Combining the CDR3 with reference TRBV30 and TRBJ2-3 gives the whole variable domain SQTIHQWPATLVQPVGSPLSLECTVEGTSNPNLYWYRQAAGRGLQLLFYSVGIGQISSEVPQNLSASRPQDRQFILSSKKLLLSDSGFYLCAWSMYGQGVFTDTQYFGPGTRLTVL.